Listed here are 24 T cell receptor beta chains from one sample, sequenced in a study of CD8 T cells in ankylosing spondylitis. TCRdb itself ran the 5' RACE reads through MiXCR, one entry per CDR3 protein. Of 150,000 to 200,000 distinct CDR3 sequences in the sample, approximately 18% were seen once. The sample taken for sequencing was blood, either unsorted or a sorted T cell fraction (not recorded which). The receptors were sampled from a male donor aged 5 to 30 with ankylosing spondylitis or in good health (not recorded which).

V and J are TRBV11-3 and TRBJ2-3, with 7 bases identical to TRBD1. With 4 bases clipped from V and 5 bases from J, the junction kept 3 bases outside the gene matches. Germline CDR1 SGHNT, CDR2 YENEEA. The CDR3 covers 13 residues. In nucleotides, the CDR3 is TGTGCCAGCAGCTACAGGGGAAAAGATACGCAGTATTTT. Encoded protein: CASSYRGKDTQYF.

The chain employs TRBV7-7 and TRBJ2-2, with 12 nucleotides matching TRBD2. CDR3 length: 18 amino acids. Germline V gives CDR1 SSHAT, CDR2 FNYEAQ (reference sequence). After removal of 5 bases from V and 3 bases from J, the junction contained 10 bases not matched to a gene. The CDR3 reads CASSARLAGDLDTGELFF. CDR3 DNA sequence: TGTGCCAGCAGCGCCAGACTAGCGGGAGATCTGGACACCGGGGAGCTGTTTTTT. The complete variable domain, with remaining parts taken from reference TRBV7-7 and TRBJ2-2, reads GAGVSQSPRYKVTKRGQDVTLRCDPISSHATLYWYQQALGQGPEFLTYFNYEAQPDKSGLPSDRFSAERPEGSISTLTIQRTEQRDSAMYRCASSARLAGDLDTGELFFGEGSRLTVL.

DNA for the CDR3: TGTGCCAGCAGCTTCCGGGCCTACGAGCAGTACTTC. Protein product: CASSFRAYEQYF. This chain joins TRBV5-6 and TRBJ2-7; the D is unclear. Trimming left V 2 bases short and J 2 bases short, with 5 bases between. CDR1 and CDR2 (germline): SGHDT, YYEEEE. CDR3 size: 12 residues.

This clonotype was seen ten or more times. The chain is built from TRBV7-8 and TRBJ2-4; no clear D. The germline V gene encodes CDR1 SGHVS and CDR2 FQNEAQ. This CDR3 spans 11 amino acids. With 3 bases removed from V and 8 bases from J, the gap between germline ends came to 5 bases. The CDR3 DNA is TGTGCCAGCAGCTTTTCGGACATTCAGTACTTC. Protein: CASSFSDIQYF.

This clonotype was picked up many times. This chain joins TRBV5-5 and TRBJ2-1; TRBD2 agrees at 10 bases. Trimming removed 4 bases from V and 7 bases from J; junction bases left unmatched: 5. Per the germline V gene, CDR1 is SGHKS and CDR2 is YYEKEE (reference sequence). The CDR3 runs to 14 residues. The CDR3 loop is CASSRPTSGNEQFF. The CDR3 DNA reads as TGTGCCAGCAGCCGCCCGACTAGCGGGAATGAGCAGTTCTTC.

This clonotype was picked up many times. The rearrangement uses TRBV15 and TRBJ2-2; 7 nucleotides align to TRBD2. The CDR3 covers 15 residues. CDR1 is LNHNV and CDR2 is YYDKDF in the germline V gene (reference sequence). The V gene end was trimmed by 1 base and the J gene end by 6 bases; junction bases not matched to a gene: 5. Here the CDR3 DNA reads TGTGCCACCAGCAGAGGCGGGGGTACAGCCGGGGAGCTGTTTTTT. Amino acids: CATSRGGGTAGELFF.

This clonotype came up many times. This chain uses TRBV18 with TRBJ2-5; 8 bases line up with TRBD2. J lost 4 bases, V lost 3 bases, and 10 bases had no gene match. The CDR3 length is 16 residues. CDR1 is KGHSH and CDR2 is LQKENI in the germline V gene. CDR3 residues: CASSPTVTSEVETQYF. CDR3 in DNA: TGTGCCAGCTCACCTACAGTGACTAGCGAAGTAGAGACCCAGTACTTC.

Only a few counts were recorded for this clonotype. The chain has TRBV20-1 and TRBJ2-5; D is possibly TRBD1 (6 bases). The germline CDR1 and CDR2 sequences are DFQATT and SNEGSKA (reference sequence). The V end lost 0 bases, the J end lost 3 bases, and 14 bases lay between the germline ends. The CDR3 is 15 residues long. In DNA form, the CDR3 reads TGCAGTGCTAGAGATGGGCGGACAGCCAAAGAGACCCAGTACTTC. Translation gives CSARDGRTAKETQYF.

This clonotype was observed at least ten times. This chain links TRBV3-1 with TRBJ2-7; a weak D match, TRBD2 (6 bases). V gave up 4 bases and J gave up 6 bases, with 13 bases separating them. The CDR3 totals 13 residues. Germline-derived CDR1 and CDR2 are LGHDT and YNNKEL (reference sequence). The CDR3 here is CASSRLAGGEQYV. The DNA for the CDR3 is TGTGCCAGCAGCCGCCTAGCCGGGGGCGAGCAGTACGTC.

In its sample, this clonotype was seen many times. The chain recombines TRBV5-4 with TRBJ2-1; unclear D gene. The V end was cut by 4 bases, the J end by 8 bases, with 7 bases between. The V gene's germline CDR1 is SGHNT and CDR2 YYREEE (reference sequence). This CDR3 has 11 residues. The DNA of the CDR3 is TGTGCCAGCAGCCCTGGGGATGAGCAGTTCTTC. It yields the protein CASSPGDEQFF.

This clonotype was detected many times. The J gene is TRBJ2-7, the V gene TRBV20-1, with 10 bases fitting TRBD1. Germline V lookup: CDR1 DFQATT, CDR2 SNEGSKA (reference sequence). The length of the CDR3 is 14 residues. The trim removed 3 bases at V and 4 bases at J, leaving 6 bases unmatched. This chain's CDR3 is CSASGRTGGYEQYF. In nucleotides, the CDR3 is TGCAGTGCTAGTGGTCGGACAGGGGGTTACGAGCAGTACTTC.

This clonotype occurred a few times. V and J are TRBV12-5 and TRBJ2-7; D is unclear. CDR3 length: 12 amino acids. CDR1 is LGHNT, CDR2 FRNRAP, per germline. V was pared by 1 base and J by 4 bases, with 5 bases between. The CDR3 DNA reads TGTGCTAGTGGTTTGGACCGTTACGAGCAGTACTTC. This encodes CASGLDRYEQYF.

This clonotype was counted a few times. This chain connects TRBV4-2 to TRBJ2-2; tentative D call: TRBD1 (7 bases). The CDR3 is 15 amino acids. CDR1 and CDR2 (germline): LGHNA, YNFKEQ. V was shortened by 4 bases and J by 4 bases, with 13 bases between the two germline ends. Here the CDR3 DNA reads TGTGCCAGCAGCCGGAGGGGACAGTTCACCGGGGAGCTGTTTTTT. Protein: CASSRRGQFTGELFF.

The table lists this clonotype with many counts. V is TRBV5-8 and J is TRBJ2-1; 11 nucleotides line up with TRBD1. Germline V gene lookup returns CDR1 SGHTS and CDR2 YDEGEE. Trimming removed 4 bases from V and 3 bases from J; junction bases left unmatched: 3. This CDR3 has 15 amino acids. CDR3 amino acids: CASSTGTGGYNEQFF. The CDR3 DNA is TGTGCCAGCAGCACCGGGACAGGGGGCTACAATGAGCAGTTCTTC.

The chain uses TRBV20-1 and TRBJ1-2, with D unresolved. The CDR3 contains 13 residues. Germline V gene sequence: CDR1 DFQATT, CDR2 SNEGSKA (reference sequence). V lost 0 bases, J lost 5 bases, and 10 bases lay in between. The CDR3 DNA is TGCAGTGCTAGAGAGAGTAGCTTGTATGGCTACACCTTC. It is translated as CSARESSLYGYTF.

This clonotype was seen many times. The J gene is TRBJ1-4, the V gene TRBV19; tentative D call: TRBD1 (6 bases). Germline V gene lookup returns CDR1 LNHDA and CDR2 SQIVND (reference sequence). This CDR3 has 14 residues. Trimming took off 8 bases at V and 5 bases at J, with 15 bases between the two ends. CDR3 protein: CASGSDSTNEKLFF. CDR3 bases: TGTGCCAGTGGGTCGGACAGCACCAATGAAAAACTGTTTTTT.

The V call is TRBV5-1, the J call TRBJ2-4, with 8 bases aligning to TRBD2. The CDR3 contains 15 residues. Germline V gene sequence: CDR1 SGHRS, CDR2 YFSETQ. V lost 4 bases to trimming and J lost 5 bases; unmatched junction nucleotides: 8. The CDR3 nucleotides are TGCGCCAGCAGCCATAGCGGGGCAGGGGAAAACATTCAGTACTTC. Amino acids: CASSHSGAGENIQYF.

This clonotype has ten or more counts. The chain recombines TRBV6-5 with TRBJ1-2, with D tentatively TRBD1 (6 bases). CDR1 is MNHEY and CDR2 is SVGAGI in the germline V gene. The CDR3 is made up of 14 amino acids. V was trimmed by 0 bases and J by 5 bases, leaving 10 bases between them. The CDR3 DNA follows: TGTGCCAGCAGTTACTCTGGACAGACTTATGGCTACACCTTC. It codes for CASSYSGQTYGYTF.

This clonotype was seen repeatedly, ten times or more. The V and J genes are TRBV5-1 and TRBJ2-5, with D unresolved. The V end was cut by 0 bases, the J end by 1 base, with 13 bases between. The CDR3 extends over 16 amino acids. The germline V gene has CDR1 SGHRS and CDR2 YFSETQ. The CDR3 sequence: CASSLAVTDVQETQYF. The CDR3 DNA is TGCGCCAGCAGCTTGGCTGTGACTGACGTCCAAGAGACCCAGTACTTC.

This clonotype was counted between two and nine times. The chain links TRBV4-3 to TRBJ2-7; 7 positions agree with TRBD2. The CDR3 covers 11 residues. The ends lost 4 bases at V and 9 bases at J; junction bases unmatched: 3. From germline, CDR1 is LGHNA and CDR2 YSLEER. The CDR3 protein is CASSPGGRQYF. As DNA, the CDR3 is TGCGCCAGCAGCCCGGGAGGAAGGCAGTACTTC.

The sample holds many counts of this clonotype. The chain employs TRBV24-1 and TRBJ2-7; possibly TRBD2 for D (7 bases). This CDR3 has 14 amino acids. Germline CDR1 reads KGHDR; CDR2 reads SFDVKD. V lost 5 bases to trimming and J lost 4 bases, with 14 bases between them. DNA of the CDR3: TGTGCCACCAGTGCGGGGGGCTTCGGATACGAGCAGTACTTC. It translates to CATSAGGFGYEQYF.

The chain couples TRBV29-1 to TRBJ2-1; D gene ambiguous. Trimming removed 6 bases at V and 5 bases at J, with 11 bases between. The germline gives CDR1 SQVTM, CDR2 ANQGSEA. This CDR3 has 12 amino acids. The CDR3 bases are TGCAGCGTCCGCATCCTAGACAATGAGCAGTTCTTC. As protein: CSVRILDNEQFF.

Ten or more counts support this clonotype. J is TRBJ2-5 and V is TRBV15; weak D call: TRBD1 (7 bases). Trimming removed 0 bases at V and 4 bases at J, with 12 bases between. This CDR3 comprises 15 residues. From germline, CDR1 is LNHNV and CDR2 YYDKDF (reference sequence). CDR3 nucleotides: TGTGCCACCAGCAGAGATAGGAGGGGGCTAGAGACCCAGTACTTC. This codes for CATSRDRRGLETQYF.

This clonotype has a count of ten or more. The CDR3 region has the DNA TGTGCCAGCAGCTCCCAGGGAGGGAAAGAGACCCAGTACTTC. Amino acids: CASSSQGGKETQYF. The rearrangement uses TRBV5-6 and TRBJ2-5, with 7 bases matching TRBD2. Unmatched junction bases numbered 5, after V lost 3 bases and J lost 3 bases. Per the germline V gene, CDR1 is SGHDT and CDR2 is YYEEEE. This CDR3 has 14 residues.